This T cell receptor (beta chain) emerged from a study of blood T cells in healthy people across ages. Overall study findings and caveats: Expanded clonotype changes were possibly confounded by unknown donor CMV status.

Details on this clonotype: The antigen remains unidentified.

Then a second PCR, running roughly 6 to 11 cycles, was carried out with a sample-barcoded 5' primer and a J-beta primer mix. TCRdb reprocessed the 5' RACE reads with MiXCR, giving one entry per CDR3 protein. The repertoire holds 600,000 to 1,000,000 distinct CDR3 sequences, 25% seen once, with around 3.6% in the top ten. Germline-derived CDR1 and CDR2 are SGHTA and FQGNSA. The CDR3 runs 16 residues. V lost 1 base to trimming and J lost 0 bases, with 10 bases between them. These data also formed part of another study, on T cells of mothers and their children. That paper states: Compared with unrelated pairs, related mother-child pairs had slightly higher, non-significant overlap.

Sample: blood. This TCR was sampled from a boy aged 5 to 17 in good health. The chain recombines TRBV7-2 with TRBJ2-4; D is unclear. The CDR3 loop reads CASSLGGNLAKNIQYF. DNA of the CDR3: TGTGCCAGCAGCTTAGGTGGCAATCTAGCCAAAAACATTCAGTACTTC.